This TCR beta chain was sequenced in a study of response to subunit inactivated influenza vaccine. Study-level points and caveats: After each seasonal influenza vaccination, few new T cells are recruited, the authors suggested.

TCRdb passed the RT-PCR reads through MiXCR, listing each CDR3 protein once. This table has hundreds of thousands of distinct CDR3 sequences, approximately 16% appearing once. This clonotype has more than one count but fewer than ten. Its antigen is not known. With 1 base removed from V and 5 bases from J, the gap between germline ends came to 26 bases. The CDR3 extends over 20 amino acids. The chain has TRBV12-3 or TRBV12-4 and TRBJ1-4; D is perhaps TRBD1 (5 bases). The receptor was derived from a man between 50 and 75 years old who received an inactivated influenza vaccine. The specimen comprised CD4+ T cells sorted from PBMCs, sampled 23 to 25 months after vaccination. CDR3 sequence: CASSLVRFRYRTTWNEKLFF. In DNA, the CDR3 is TGTGCCAGCAGTTTAGTCAGGTTCCGTTACAGGACTACCTGGAATGAAAAACTGTTTTTT.